The 5 T cell receptor beta chains in this list originate from one sample, sequenced in a study of shared clonotypes between healthy human individuals. TCRdb's table, derived via immunoSEQ multiplex PCR, lists solely in-frame clones and lacks some. The sample lists about half a million clones; roughly 80% were seen once. Sequencing used PBMCs. Receptors originate from a woman aged 40-49 years in good health. Some clones in this sample may be carry-over from other donors' samples.

The chain uses TRBV9 and TRBJ2-2; 8 bases fit TRBD2. J lost 5 bases, V lost 2 bases, and 5 bases had no gene match. The CDR3 has 15 residues. Germline-derived CDR1 and CDR2 are SGDLS and YYNGEE. This CDR3 reads CASSVLAGTTGELFF. CDR3 DNA sequence: TGTGCCAGCAGCGTTCTAGCGGGTACGACCGGGGAGCTGTTTTTT.

The chain has TRBV18 and TRBJ2-7; TRBD2 matches at 7 bases. Germline lookup yields CDR1 KGHSH and CDR2 LQKENI. V was pared by 2 bases and J by 5 bases, with 9 bases of the junction left unmatched. CDR3 size: 15 residues. CDR3 region: CASSPSGGLGNEQYF. In DNA form, the CDR3 reads TGTGCCAGCTCACCATCGGGGGGATTAGGTAACGAGCAGTACTTC. The full variable domain, rest sourced from reference TRBV18 and TRBJ2-7, is NAGVMQNPRHLVRRRGQEARLRCSPMKGHSHVYWYRQLPEEGLKFMVYLQKENIIDESGMPKERFSAEFPKEGPSILRIQQVVRGDSAAYFCASSPSGGLGNEQYFGPGTRLTVT.

This sequence joins TRBV4-3 and TRBJ2-1, with D perhaps matching TRBD2 (5 bases). The germline V gene encodes CDR1 LGHNA and CDR2 YSLEER. Trimming stripped 1 base from V and 9 bases from J, with 10 bases between. This CDR3 comprises 13 residues. The CDR3 here is CASSQVEGSEQFF. The CDR3 DNA sequence: TGCGCCAGCAGCCAAGTCGAAGGGAGTGAGCAGTTCTTC.

The V and J genes are TRBV6-5 and TRBJ2-7, with D perhaps matching TRBD2 (5 bases). Germline-derived CDR1 and CDR2 are MNHEY and SVGAGI. The CDR3 length is 11 residues. V lost 6 bases and J 5 bases, leaving 8 bases between the germline ends. CDR3 coding DNA: TGTGCCAGCAGCCACGGGAACGAGCAGTACTTC. It specifies CASSHGNEQYF.

This rearrangement joins TRBV10-1 to TRBJ2-3; 7 nucleotides agree with TRBD1. CDR3 length equals 14 residues. Germline lookup yields CDR1 WNHNN and CDR2 SYGVQD (reference sequence). Trimming removed 8 bases from V and 1 base from J; junction bases left unmatched: 6. The CDR3 protein is CASAGGPGTDTQYF. The CDR3 DNA sequence: TGCGCCAGCGCAGGGGGACCGGGCACAGATACGCAGTATTTT.